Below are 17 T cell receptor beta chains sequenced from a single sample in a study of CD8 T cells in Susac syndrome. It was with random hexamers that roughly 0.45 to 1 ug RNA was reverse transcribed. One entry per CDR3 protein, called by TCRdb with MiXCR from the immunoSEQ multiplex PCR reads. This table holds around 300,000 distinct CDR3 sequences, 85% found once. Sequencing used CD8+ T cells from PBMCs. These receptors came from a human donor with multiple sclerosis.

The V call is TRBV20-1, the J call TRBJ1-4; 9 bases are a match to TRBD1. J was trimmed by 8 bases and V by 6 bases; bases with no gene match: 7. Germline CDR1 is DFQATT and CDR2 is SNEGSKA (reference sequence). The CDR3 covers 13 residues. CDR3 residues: CSASRDRDEKLFF. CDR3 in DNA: TGCAGTGCGTCCCGGGACAGGGACGAAAAACTGTTTTTT.

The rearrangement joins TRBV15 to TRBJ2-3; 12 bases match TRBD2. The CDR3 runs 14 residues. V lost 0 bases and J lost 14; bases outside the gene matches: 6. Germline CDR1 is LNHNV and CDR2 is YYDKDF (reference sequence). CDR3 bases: TGTGCCACCAGCAGAGATCGAACTAGCGGGAGGCGGTATTTT. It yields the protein CATSRDRTSGRRYF.

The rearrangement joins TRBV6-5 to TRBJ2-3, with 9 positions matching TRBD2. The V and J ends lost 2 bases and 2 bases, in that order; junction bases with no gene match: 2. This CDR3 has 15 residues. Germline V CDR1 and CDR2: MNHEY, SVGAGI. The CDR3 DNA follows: TGTGCCAGCAGTTACAGGACTAGCGTCACAGATACGCAGTATTTT. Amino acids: CASSYRTSVTDTQYF.

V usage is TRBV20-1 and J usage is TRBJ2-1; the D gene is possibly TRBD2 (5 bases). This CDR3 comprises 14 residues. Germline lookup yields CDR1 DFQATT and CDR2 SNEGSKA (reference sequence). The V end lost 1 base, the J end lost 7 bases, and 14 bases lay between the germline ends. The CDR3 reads CSARGPTIGNEQFF. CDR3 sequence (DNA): TGCAGTGCTAGAGGTCCGACTATTGGTAATGAGCAGTTCTTC.

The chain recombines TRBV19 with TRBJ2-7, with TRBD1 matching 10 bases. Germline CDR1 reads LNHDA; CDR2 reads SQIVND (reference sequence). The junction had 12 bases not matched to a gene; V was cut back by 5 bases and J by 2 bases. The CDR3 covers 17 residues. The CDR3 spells CASSAGTGVLTTYEQYF. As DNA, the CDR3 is TGTGCCAGTAGTGCCGGGACAGGGGTCCTTACAACCTACGAGCAGTACTTC.

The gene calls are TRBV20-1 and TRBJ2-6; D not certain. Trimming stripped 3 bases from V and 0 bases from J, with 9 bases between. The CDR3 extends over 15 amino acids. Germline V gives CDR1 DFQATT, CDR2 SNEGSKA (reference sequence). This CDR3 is CSASDGGSGANVLTF. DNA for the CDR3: TGCAGTGCTAGTGACGGCGGCTCTGGGGCCAACGTCCTGACTTTC.

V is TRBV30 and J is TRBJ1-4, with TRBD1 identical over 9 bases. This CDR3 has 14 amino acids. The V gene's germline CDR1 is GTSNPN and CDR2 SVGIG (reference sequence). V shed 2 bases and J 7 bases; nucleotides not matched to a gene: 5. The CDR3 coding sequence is TGTGCCTGGAGTCCACAGGGGGCCAGTGAAAAACTGTTTTTT. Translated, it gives CAWSPQGASEKLFF.

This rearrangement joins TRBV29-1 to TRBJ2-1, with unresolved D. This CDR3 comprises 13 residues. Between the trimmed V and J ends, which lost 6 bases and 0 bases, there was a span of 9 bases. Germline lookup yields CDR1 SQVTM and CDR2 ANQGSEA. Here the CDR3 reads CSVYPGSYNEQFF. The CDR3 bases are TGCAGCGTATATCCCGGCTCCTACAATGAGCAGTTCTTC.

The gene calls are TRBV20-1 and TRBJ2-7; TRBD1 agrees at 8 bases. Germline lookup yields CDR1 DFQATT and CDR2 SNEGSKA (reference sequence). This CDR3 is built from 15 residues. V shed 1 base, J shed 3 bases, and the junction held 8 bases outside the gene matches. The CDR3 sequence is CSARVQGALHYEQYF. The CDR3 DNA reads TGCAGTGCTAGAGTCCAGGGGGCCCTTCACTACGAGCAGTACTTC.

CDR3 residues: CAWKGYSYEQYF. The CDR3 nucleotides are TGTGCCTGGAAGGGTTACTCCTACGAGCAGTACTTC. The rearrangement joins TRBV30 to TRBJ2-7; D is unclear. V was trimmed by 4 bases and J by 0 bases, leaving 7 bases between them. From germline, CDR1 is GTSNPN and CDR2 SVGIG (reference sequence). The CDR3 runs to 12 residues.

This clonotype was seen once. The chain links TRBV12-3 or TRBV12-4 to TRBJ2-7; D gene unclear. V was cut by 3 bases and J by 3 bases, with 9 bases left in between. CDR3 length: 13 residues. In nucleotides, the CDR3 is TGTGCCAGCAGTTTCGGGTCTCTCTACGAGCAGTACTTC. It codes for CASSFGSLYEQYF.

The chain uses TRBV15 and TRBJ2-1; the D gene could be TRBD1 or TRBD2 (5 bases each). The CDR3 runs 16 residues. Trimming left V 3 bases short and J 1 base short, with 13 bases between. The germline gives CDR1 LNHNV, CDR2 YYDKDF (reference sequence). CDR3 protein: CATSRGTAGSYNEQFF. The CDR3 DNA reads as TGTGCCACCAGCAGGGGGACGGCAGGGTCCTACAATGAGCAGTTCTTC.

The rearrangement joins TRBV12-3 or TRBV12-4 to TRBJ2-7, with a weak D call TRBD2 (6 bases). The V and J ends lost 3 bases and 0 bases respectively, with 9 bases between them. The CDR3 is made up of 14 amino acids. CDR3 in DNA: TGTGCCAGCAGTTTCGGGCGGGACTCCTACGAGCAGTACTTC. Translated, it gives CASSFGRDSYEQYF.

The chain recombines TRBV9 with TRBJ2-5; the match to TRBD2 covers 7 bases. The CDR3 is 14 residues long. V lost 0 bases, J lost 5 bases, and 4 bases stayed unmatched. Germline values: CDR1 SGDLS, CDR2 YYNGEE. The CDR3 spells CASSVGGSVETQYF. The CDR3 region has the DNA TGTGCCAGCAGCGTAGGCGGGAGCGTGGAGACCCAGTACTTC.

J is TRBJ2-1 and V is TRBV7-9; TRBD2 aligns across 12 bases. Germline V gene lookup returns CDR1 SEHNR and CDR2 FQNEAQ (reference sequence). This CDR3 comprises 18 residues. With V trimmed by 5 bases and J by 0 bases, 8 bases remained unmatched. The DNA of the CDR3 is TGTGCCAGCAGCCAGCTAGCGGGAGGGACCAGCTCCTACAATGAGCAGTTCTTC. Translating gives CASSQLAGGTSSYNEQFF.

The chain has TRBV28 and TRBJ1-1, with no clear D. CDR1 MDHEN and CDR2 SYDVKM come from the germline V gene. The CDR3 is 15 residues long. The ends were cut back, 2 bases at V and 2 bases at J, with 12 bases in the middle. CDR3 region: CASSLVGEPNTEAFF. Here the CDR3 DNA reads TGTGCCAGCAGTTTAGTTGGGGAACCTAACACTGAAGCTTTCTTT.

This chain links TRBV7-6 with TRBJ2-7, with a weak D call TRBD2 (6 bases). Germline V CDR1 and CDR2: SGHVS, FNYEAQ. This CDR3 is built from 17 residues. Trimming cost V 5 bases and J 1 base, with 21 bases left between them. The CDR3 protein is CASSPWVGGDQSYEQYF. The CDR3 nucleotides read TGTGCCAGCAGCCCCTGGGTCGGCGGGGACCAATCCTACGAGCAGTACTTC.